The entry below describes one TCR beta chain. Its antigen remains unknown. TCRdb's copy holds only in-frame clones and misses some; the assay was immunoSEQ multiplex PCR. Among around 13,000 clones listed, over 65% were seen once. This record belongs to a study of T cell clones after liver transplantation. Study results and limitations: These preliminary findings come from unstandardized post-transplant sampling times.

CD3+CD4+ and CD3+CD8+ cells were FACS-sorted from thawed unstimulated PBMCs. This specimen consisted of CD8+ T cells from blood, obtained at the 22-month timepoint. This TCR was recovered from a human patient who received a liver transplant. Part of the T cells may come from the graft donor.

Here the CDR3 reads CAIHARPKNIQYF. DNA of the CDR3: TGTGCCATTCATGCGCGTCCCAAAAACATTCAGTACTTC. The chain carries TRBV6-4 and TRBJ2-4, with D uncertain. The germline V gene has CDR1 MRHNA and CDR2 SNTAGT. This CDR3 comprises 13 residues. Trimming left V 10 bases short and J 2 bases short, with 12 bases between.